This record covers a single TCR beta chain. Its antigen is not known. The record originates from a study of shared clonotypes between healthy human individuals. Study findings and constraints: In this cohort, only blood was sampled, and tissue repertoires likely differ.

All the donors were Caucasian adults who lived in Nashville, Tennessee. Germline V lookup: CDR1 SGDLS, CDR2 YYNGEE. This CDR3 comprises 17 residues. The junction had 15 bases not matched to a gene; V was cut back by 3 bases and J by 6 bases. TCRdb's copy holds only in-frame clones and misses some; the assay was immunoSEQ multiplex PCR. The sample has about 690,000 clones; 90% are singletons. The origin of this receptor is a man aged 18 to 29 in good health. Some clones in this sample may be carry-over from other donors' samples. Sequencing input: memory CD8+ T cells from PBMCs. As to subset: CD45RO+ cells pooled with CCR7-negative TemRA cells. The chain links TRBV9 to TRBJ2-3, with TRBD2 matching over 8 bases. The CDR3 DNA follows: TGTGCCAGCAGCGCCCAAAGGGGAGCGGGAGATCGTGATACGCAGTATTTT. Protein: CASSAQRGAGDRDTQYF.